This entry lists 8 T cell receptor beta chains sequenced from one sample in a study of blood T cells in healthy people across ages. Through a sample-barcoded 5' primer and a J-beta primer mix, a second PCR was run for roughly 7 to 12 cycles. A single record per CDR3 protein comes from TCRdb applying MiXCR to the 5' RACE reads. The data contain about 680,000 distinct CDR3 sequences, roughly 49% of them singletons. Sequenced input: blood. Receptors originate from a woman aged 55 to 70 in good health.

The genes are TRBV7-9 and TRBJ2-3; perhaps TRBD1 as D (6 bases). CDR1 SEHNR and CDR2 FQNEAQ come from the germline V gene (reference sequence). V was shortened by 4 bases and J by 5 bases, with 22 bases between the two germline ends. The CDR3 has 17 amino acids. The DNA for the CDR3 is TGTGCCAGCAGCTCGGCCGGGACAAATTTTGAAGTAGATACGCAGTATTTT. Its protein is CASSSAGTNFEVDTQYF.

V gene TRBV10-3 combines with J gene TRBJ2-7; D remains ambiguous. The germline gives CDR1 ENHRY, CDR2 SYGVKD. The CDR3 loop spans 13 amino acids. The V and J ends lost 8 bases and 0 bases respectively, with 11 bases between them. CDR3 nucleotides: TGTGCCATCGGTGTCGGCTCCTCCTACGAGCAGTACTTC. Amino acids: CAIGVGSSYEQYF.

The chain joins TRBV9 to TRBJ2-1; 14 nucleotides align to TRBD2. Germline V gene sequence: CDR1 SGDLS, CDR2 YYNGEE. CDR3 length: 17 residues. J lost 5 bases, V lost 0 bases, and 4 bases had no gene match. CDR3 coding DNA: TGTGCCAGCAGCGTAGGGGGGGGACTAGCGGGAGACAATGAGCAGTTCTTC. It is translated as CASSVGGGLAGDNEQFF.

The chain employs TRBV28 and TRBJ1-1; TRBD1 is a possible D gene (5 bases). CDR3 length: 14 residues. V lost 3 bases and J lost 2, with 10 bases in between. CDR1 is MDHEN and CDR2 is SYDVKM in the germline V gene. The CDR3 region is CASSFLDRNTEAFF. CDR3 DNA: TGTGCCAGCAGTTTTCTCGACAGAAACACTGAAGCTTTCTTT. Supplemented by reference TRBV28 and TRBJ1-1, the full variable domain reads DVKVTQSSRYLVKRTGEKVFLECVQDMDHENMFWYRQDPGLGLRLIYFSYDVKMKEKGDIPEGYSVSREKKERFSLILESASTNQTSMYLCASSFLDRNTEAFFGQGTRLTVV.

This clonotype has just one count. V and J are TRBV10-3 and TRBJ2-7, with 9 bases matching TRBD1. This CDR3 has 24 amino acids. The V and J ends lost 4 bases and 5 bases, in that order; junction bases with no gene match: 36. Looked up from germline, CDR1 is ENHRY and CDR2 is SYGVKD. The CDR3 here is CAISALGGTGMLLTTSSTYHEQYF. In DNA, the CDR3 is TGTGCCATCAGTGCGTTAGGCGGGACAGGGATGCTATTGACCACGAGCAGTACTTACCACGAGCAGTACTTC.

This clonotype has more than one count but fewer than ten. V gene TRBV16 combines with J gene TRBJ2-3; D is undetermined. The CDR3 consists of 14 residues. V lost 0 bases, J lost 2 bases, and 6 bases lay in between. From germline, CDR1 is KGHSY and CDR2 FQNENV. CDR3 in DNA: TGTGCCAGCAGCCAATCCGTGTCCACAGATACGCAGTATTTT. Amino acid sequence: CASSQSVSTDTQYF.

J is TRBJ2-7 and V is TRBV4-3, with a possible D match to TRBD1 (5 bases). Germline CDR1 and CDR2: LGHNA and YSLEER. V dropped 4 bases and J dropped 2 bases, with 15 bases sitting between them. The CDR3 covers 15 residues. The CDR3 here is CASSLDPTDTYEQYF. CDR3 bases: TGCGCCAGCAGCCTCGACCCGACAGACACCTACGAGCAGTACTTC.

This clonotype showed up just once. The CDR3 spells CASRHASGRPDTQYF. The CDR3 nucleotides are TGTGCCAGCAGACATGCTAGCGGGAGGCCAGATACGCAGTATTTT. This chain uses TRBV7-2 with TRBJ2-3, with 11 bases lining up with TRBD2. Trimming removed 6 bases from V and 4 bases from J; junction bases left unmatched: 6. This CDR3 comprises 15 residues. The V gene's germline CDR1 is SGHTA and CDR2 FQGNSA. The full variable domain, in which reference TRBV7-2 and TRBJ2-3 provide the parts outside the CDR3, is GAGVSQSPSNKVTEKGKDVELRCDPISGHTALYWYRQSLGQGLEFLIYFQGNSAPDKSGLPSDRFSAERTGGSVSTLTIQRTQQEDSAVYLCASRHASGRPDTQYFGPGTRLTVL.